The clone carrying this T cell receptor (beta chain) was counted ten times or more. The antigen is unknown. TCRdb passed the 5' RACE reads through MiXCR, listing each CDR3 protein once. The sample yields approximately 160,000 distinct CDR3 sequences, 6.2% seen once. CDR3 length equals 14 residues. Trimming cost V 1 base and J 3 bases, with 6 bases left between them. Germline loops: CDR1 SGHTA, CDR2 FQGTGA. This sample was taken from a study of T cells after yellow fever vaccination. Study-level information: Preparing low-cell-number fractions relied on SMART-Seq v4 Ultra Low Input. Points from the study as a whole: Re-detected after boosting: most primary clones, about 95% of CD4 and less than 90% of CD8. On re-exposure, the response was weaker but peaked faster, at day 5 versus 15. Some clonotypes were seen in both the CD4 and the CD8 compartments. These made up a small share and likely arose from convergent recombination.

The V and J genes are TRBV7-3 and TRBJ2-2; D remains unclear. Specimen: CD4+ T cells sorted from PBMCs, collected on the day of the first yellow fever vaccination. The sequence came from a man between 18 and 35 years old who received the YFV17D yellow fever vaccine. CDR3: CASSLNGYTGELFF. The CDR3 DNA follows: TGTGCCAGCAGCTTAAACGGCTACACCGGGGAGCTGTTTTTT.